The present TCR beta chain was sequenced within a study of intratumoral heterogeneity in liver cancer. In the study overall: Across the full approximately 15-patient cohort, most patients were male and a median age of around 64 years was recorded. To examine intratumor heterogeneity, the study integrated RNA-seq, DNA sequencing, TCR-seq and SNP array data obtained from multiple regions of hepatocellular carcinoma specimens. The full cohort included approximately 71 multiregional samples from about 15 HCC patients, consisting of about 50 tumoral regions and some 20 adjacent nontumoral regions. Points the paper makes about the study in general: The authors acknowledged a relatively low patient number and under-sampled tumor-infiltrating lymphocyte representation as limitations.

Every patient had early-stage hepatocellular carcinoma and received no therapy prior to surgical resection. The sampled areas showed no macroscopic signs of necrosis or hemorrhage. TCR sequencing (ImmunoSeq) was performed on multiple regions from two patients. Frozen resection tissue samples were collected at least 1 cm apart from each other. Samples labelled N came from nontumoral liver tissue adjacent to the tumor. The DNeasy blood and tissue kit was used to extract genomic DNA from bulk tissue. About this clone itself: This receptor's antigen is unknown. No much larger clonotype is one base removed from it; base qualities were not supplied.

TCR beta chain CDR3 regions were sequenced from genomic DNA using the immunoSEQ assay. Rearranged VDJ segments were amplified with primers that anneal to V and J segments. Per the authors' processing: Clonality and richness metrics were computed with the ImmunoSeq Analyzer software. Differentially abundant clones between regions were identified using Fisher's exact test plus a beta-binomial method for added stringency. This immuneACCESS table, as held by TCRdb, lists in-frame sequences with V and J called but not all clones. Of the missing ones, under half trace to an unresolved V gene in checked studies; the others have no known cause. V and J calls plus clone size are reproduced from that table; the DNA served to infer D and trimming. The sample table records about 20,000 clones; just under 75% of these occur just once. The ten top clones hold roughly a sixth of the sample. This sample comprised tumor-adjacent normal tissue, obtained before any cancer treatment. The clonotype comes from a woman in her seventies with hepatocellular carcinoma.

The CDR3: CASSQGLAFSIVAGELFF. The DNA sequence is given as TGCGCCAGCAGCCAGGGACTAGCGTTCTCAATTGTGGCCGGGGAGCTGTTTTTT. Recombination joined TRBV5-1 with TRBJ2-2, with 10 junctional bases fitting TRBD2. V is pruned by 4 bases and J by 6 bases, leaving 15 bases of the junction without a gene match. CDR1 and CDR2 are read off the germline V gene as SGHRS and YFSETQ. The CDR3 sequence holds 18 residues, the cysteine and phenylalanine included. Here the CDR3 DNA is all that survives: 54 bases in frame from base 1.